A single sample is the source of the 24 T cell receptor beta chains below, sequenced in a study of cytomegalovirus exposure and HLA in healthy donors. The PCR was carried out with 60 Vbeta primers and 13 Jbeta primers. Here immunoSEQ multiplex PCR was the method, and the copy in TCRdb shows in-frame clones only, minus some. The sample contains about 200,000 clones, approximately 85% of which appear only once. Specimen: PBMCs. All receptors derive from a woman in her fifties or sixties in good health and CMV-seronegative.

This rearrangement joins TRBV7-9 to TRBJ2-7, with 11 bases matching TRBD2. Germline V gives CDR1 SEHNR, CDR2 FQNEAQ (reference sequence). V lost 4 bases, J lost 4 bases, and 9 bases stayed unmatched. The CDR3 spans 16 residues. The DNA of the CDR3 is TGTGCCAGCAGCTCCTCCCCGACTAGCGGGACTTACGAGCAGTACTTC. Protein product: CASSSSPTSGTYEQYF.

The chain recombines TRBV7-3 with TRBJ2-3; D is perhaps TRBD1 (5 bases). Germline assignment: CDR1 SGHTA and CDR2 FQGTGA. There are 12 residues in the CDR3. Trimming removed 3 bases at V and 6 bases at J, with 7 bases between. The CDR3 DNA is TGTGCCAGCAGCTTTGGGGCGGATACGCAGTATTTT. Protein sequence: CASSFGADTQYF.

The chain employs TRBV6-6 and TRBJ2-4; D is unresolved. V shed 0 bases and J shed 2 bases, with 8 bases lying between them. The CDR3 runs to 15 residues. CDR1 MNHNY and CDR2 SVGAGI come from the germline V gene (reference sequence). The CDR3: CASSYSDNPKNIQYF. The CDR3 coding sequence is TGTGCCAGCAGTTACTCTGACAACCCCAAAAACATTCAGTACTTC.

In the case of this clone: Other nucleotide sequences from this sample produce the same CDR3. CDR3 nucleotide sequence: TGTGCCAGCAGTTTACGACAGGGGAGCAATCAGCCCCAGCATTTT. Translating it yields CASSLRQGSNQPQHF. This chain connects TRBV28 to TRBJ1-5; TRBD1 agrees at 8 bases. This CDR3 is built from 15 residues. Per the germline V gene, CDR1 is MDHEN and CDR2 is SYDVKM. The J segment lost 1 base and the V segment lost 2 bases, leaving 1 base of the junction unmatched. The full variable domain, its missing parts supplied by reference TRBV28 and TRBJ1-5, is DVKVTQSSRYLVKRTGEKVFLECVQDMDHENMFWYRQDPGLGLRLIYFSYDVKMKEKGDIPEGYSVSREKKERFSLILESASTNQTSMYLCASSLRQGSNQPQHFGDGTRLSIL.

The chain is built from TRBV5-1 and TRBJ2-1; 9 positions match TRBD2. This CDR3 is built from 16 residues. Germline CDR1 reads SGHRS; CDR2 reads YFSETQ. J was trimmed by 7 bases and V by 4 bases; bases with no gene match: 12. The CDR3 sequence: CASSPVAGVSGNEQFF. CDR3 nucleotides: TGCGCCAGCAGCCCGGTAGCGGGAGTATCGGGGAATGAGCAGTTCTTC.

In this sample, this clone turned up once. The chain recombines TRBV7-9 with TRBJ2-3; TRBD1 matches at 8 bases. Unmatched junction bases numbered 3, after V lost 6 bases and J lost 1 base. CDR3 length: 14 residues. In germline, CDR1 is SEHNR, CDR2 FQNEAQ (reference sequence). The CDR3 coding sequence is TGTGCCAGCAGTCAGGACAGGGGCACAGATACGCAGTATTTT. It codes for CASSQDRGTDTQYF.

V gene TRBV7-9 combines with J gene TRBJ2-5, with 8 nucleotides matching TRBD1. After removal of 4 bases from V and 2 bases from J, the junction contained 9 bases not matched to a gene. From germline, CDR1 is SEHNR and CDR2 FQNEAQ (reference sequence). This CDR3 contains 16 residues. The CDR3 reads CASSYGTGGFQETQYF. CDR3 DNA: TGTGCCAGCAGCTACGGGACAGGCGGATTTCAAGAGACCCAGTACTTC.

CDR3 DNA: TGTGCCAGCAGTTTATCCAGGGGGCGCAGTTACGGGGAGCTGTTTTTT. As protein: CASSLSRGRSYGELFF. The V and J genes are TRBV28 and TRBJ2-2; 8 bases are a match to TRBD1. The V and J ends lost 1 base and 7 bases, in that order; junction bases with no gene match: 8. CDR1 and CDR2 (germline): MDHEN, SYDVKM. The CDR3 covers 16 residues.

The chain recombines TRBV11-2 with TRBJ2-7; D is possibly TRBD2 (6 bases). The CDR3 is 15 residues long. Germline V gene data show CDR1 as SGHAT and CDR2 as FQNNGV. V lost 2 bases and J lost 0, with 11 bases in between. CDR3 nucleotides: TGTGCCAGCAGCTTACGCGGCGGGAACTCCTACGAGCAGTACTTC. Protein: CASSLRGGNSYEQYF.

This clone was recorded only once. The rearrangement joins TRBV21-1 to TRBJ2-4; the table's D call, TRBD2, has no DNA check behind it. TRBV21-1 is listed as a pseudogene. The CDR3 extends over 15 amino acids. CDR3 DNA: TGTGCCAGCAGCAAAGTGGAGGGGGCCAAAAACATTCAGTACTTC. Protein: CASSKVEGAKNIQYF.

J is TRBJ2-3 and V is TRBV18; tentatively, D is TRBD1 (5 bases). CDR1 and CDR2 (germline): KGHSH, LQKENI. Trimming took 8 bases from V and 0 from J, leaving 15 bases between them. CDR3 length: 15 residues. The CDR3 DNA follows: TGTGCCAGCCCCCCGACAGCCGCTAGCACAGATACGCAGTATTTT. Translated, it gives CASPPTAASTDTQYF.

The chain couples TRBV19 to TRBJ2-2; 8 nucleotides line up with TRBD1. Per germline, CDR1 LNHDA and CDR2 SQIVND (reference sequence). This CDR3 is built from 15 residues. J was trimmed by 6 bases and V by 6 bases; bases with no gene match: 9. CDR3 in amino acids: CASRTGVLSPGELFF. CDR3 in DNA: TGTGCCAGTAGGACAGGGGTCTTAAGCCCCGGGGAGCTGTTTTTT. The entire variable domain, with the rest obtained from reference TRBV19 and TRBJ2-2, is as follows: DGGITQSPKYLFRKEGQNVTLSCEQNLNHDAMYWYRQDPGQGLRLIYYSQIVNDFQKGDIAEGYSVSREKKESFPLTVTSAQKNPTAFYLCASRTGVLSPGELFFGEGSRLTVL.

The chain carries TRBV2 and TRBJ2-1; possibly TRBD1 for D (6 bases). The CDR3 is 15 amino acids. Trimming took off 5 bases at V and 1 base at J, with 12 bases between the two ends. CDR1 is SNHLY, CDR2 FYNNEI, per germline. In DNA form, the CDR3 reads TGTGCCAGCAGTTATGAGAGGGGGTCCTACAATGAGCAGTTCTTC. Translating gives CASSYERGSYNEQFF.

This clone appeared a few times. At one boundary the junction diverges from the germline segment, which might be a read error. The genes are TRBV7-9 and TRBJ2-7; D unresolved. Per germline, CDR1 SEHNR and CDR2 FQNEAQ (reference sequence). This CDR3 spans 12 amino acids. In DNA form, the CDR3 reads TGTTCCAGCAGCCCTGGGCGCTACGAGCAGTACTTC. It codes for CSSSPGRYEQYF.

The genes are TRBV7-6 and TRBJ2-1; D remains unclear. V was cut by 5 bases and J by 0 bases, with 11 bases left in between. Germline V CDR1 and CDR2: SGHVS, FNYEAQ. CDR3 length: 15 residues. CDR3 loop: CASSLSDSSYNEQFF. The CDR3 nucleotides read TGTGCCAGCAGCCTTAGTGATAGCTCCTACAATGAGCAGTTCTTC. Filled out from reference TRBV7-6 and TRBJ2-1, the complete variable domain reads GAGVSQSPRYKVTKRGQDVALRCDPISGHVSLYWYRQALGQGPEFLTYFNYEAQQDKSGLPNDRFSAERPEGSISTLTIQRTEQRDSAMYRCASSLSDSSYNEQFFGPGTRLTVL.

This CDR3 reads CASNPGQGWAGELFF. DNA for the CDR3: TGTGCCAGCAACCCGGGACAGGGGTGGGCCGGGGAGCTGTTTTTT. This chain connects TRBV28 to TRBJ2-2; 10 bases fit TRBD1. The CDR3 has 15 amino acids. Germline trimming cut 7 bases from V and 6 bases from J; bases unmatched to any gene: 8. The germline V gene has CDR1 MDHEN and CDR2 SYDVKM.

This clone was detected a few times. This chain connects TRBV28 to TRBJ2-1; 13 bases are shared with TRBD2. The ends lost 7 bases at V and 7 bases at J; junction bases unmatched: 10. The CDR3 extends over 16 amino acids. CDR1 is MDHEN and CDR2 is SYDVKM in the germline V gene. The CDR3 region has the DNA TGTGCCAGCACCCCGTTAGGACTAGCGGGAGAAAATGAGCAGTTCTTC. Protein product: CASTPLGLAGENEQFF.

The rearrangement joins TRBV28 to TRBJ1-2; D is possibly TRBD1 (5 bases). Germline CDR1 MDHEN, CDR2 SYDVKM. The CDR3 has 12 residues. The V gene lost 7 bases and the J gene lost 7 bases, with 13 bases spanning the gap. The CDR3 loop is CASTLPGCGYTF. The CDR3 DNA reads as TGTGCCAGCACCCTCCCAGGGTGTGGCTACACCTTC.

V is TRBV7-9 and J is TRBJ2-1; 7 bases are shared with TRBD2. V trimming: 5 bases; J trimming: 5 bases; junction bases outside the gene matches: 12. Germline-derived CDR1 and CDR2 are SEHNR and FQNEAQ (reference sequence). The CDR3 contains 16 residues. The CDR3 bases are TGTGCCAGCAGCCCCGTGGGGGGGAGGGACGACAATGAGCAGTTCTTC. Amino acid sequence: CASSPVGGRDDNEQFF.

The chain has TRBV29-1 and TRBJ2-3; D possibly corresponds to TRBD2 (5 bases). The V gene lost 0 bases and the J gene lost 3 bases, with 10 bases spanning the gap. CDR1 and CDR2 (germline): SQVTM, ANQGSEA. The CDR3 is 14 residues long. CDR3 loop: CSVEEGVATDTQYF. The CDR3 DNA follows: TGCAGCGTTGAAGAGGGAGTAGCGACAGATACGCAGTATTTT.

This chain connects TRBV7-9 to TRBJ2-7, with 7 bases identical to TRBD2. The CDR3 is made up of 17 amino acids. Germline lookup yields CDR1 SEHNR and CDR2 FQNEAQ (reference sequence). J was trimmed by 0 bases and V by 4 bases; bases with no gene match: 12. This CDR3 reads CASSSPSGRGYSYEQYF. The CDR3 bases are TGTGCCAGCAGCTCCCCTTCGGGGCGGGGGTACTCCTACGAGCAGTACTTC.

The chain employs TRBV28 and TRBJ1-3, with TRBD1 identical over 8 bases. The V gene end was trimmed by 5 bases and the J gene end by 0 bases; junction bases not matched to a gene: 6. From germline, CDR1 is MDHEN and CDR2 SYDVKM. The CDR3 is 16 residues long. In DNA form, the CDR3 reads TGTGCCAGCAGTCCCTCTACAGGGGGCTCTGGAAACACCATATATTTT. As protein: CASSPSTGGSGNTIYF.

This chain joins TRBV7-9 and TRBJ2-1, with a possible D match to TRBD1 (6 bases). Germline V CDR1 and CDR2: SEHNR, FQNEAQ (reference sequence). V lost 2 bases and J 4 bases, leaving 12 bases between the germline ends. CDR3 size: 15 residues. The DNA of the CDR3 is TGTGCCAGCAGCTTATCAGGACAGCGGTACAATGAGCAGTTCTTC. It encodes CASSLSGQRYNEQFF.

The V gene is TRBV6-1, the J gene TRBJ1-1; D is uncertain. With 2 bases removed from V and 6 bases from J, the gap between germline ends came to 13 bases. The CDR3 length is 14 residues. Germline CDR1 is MNHNS and CDR2 is SASEGT. CDR3 DNA sequence: TGTGCCAGCAGTGAAAATTTGCAGTTACCTGAAGCTTTCTTT. Its translation is CASSENLQLPEAFF.